A single T cell receptor beta chain is shown here with its context. The antigen remains unidentified. Sequencing used immunoSEQ multiplex PCR; TCRdb keeps in-frame clones, though not all of them. The sample lists tens of thousands of clones; roughly four fifths were seen once. With V trimmed by 7 bases and J by 5 bases, 10 bases remained unmatched. The germline gives CDR1 SNHLY, CDR2 FYNNEI. This CDR3 region has 15 residues. These data belong to a study of radiotherapy plus CTLA-4 blockade in lung cancer. About the study: Disease control was seen in 31% of patients, objective responses in about 19%. Study results and caveats: Expansion of tumor-derived TCR clones was observed in blood after radiotherapy plus ipilimumab. According to reports, early shifts in blood T cell clones, alongside interferon-beta, forecast response most accurately.

This chain uses TRBV2 with TRBJ2-1; 8 bases agree with TRBD2. The clonotype comes from a human donor with non-small cell lung cancer who had stable disease on radiotherapy plus ipilimumab. The specimen comprised peripheral blood, sampled from a patient treated with radiotherapy plus ipilimumab. The CDR3 sequence is CASTTGLGSNNEQFF. In DNA form, the CDR3 reads TGTGCCAGCACAACGGGACTAGGTAGCAACAATGAGCAGTTCTTC. The full variable domain, completed using reference TRBV2 and TRBJ2-1, is EPEVTQTPSHQVTQMGQEVILRCVPISNHLYFYWYRQILGQKVEFLVSFYNNEISEKSEIFDDQFSVERPDGSNFTLKIRSTKLEDSAMYFCASTTGLGSNNEQFFGPGTRLTVL.